A single count supports the clone carrying this T cell receptor (beta chain). Its antigen is currently unknown. The sample originates from a study of shared clonotypes between healthy human individuals. Study observations and caveats: Compared with memory subsets, naive subsets generally had larger estimated richness.

Terminally differentiated effector memory CD45RA+ cells were excluded by CCR7 positive selection of CD45RO-negative cells. Nashville, Tennessee was home to all donors, each a Caucasian adult. V shed 0 bases and J 6 bases; nucleotides not matched to a gene: 18. This CDR3 has 20 amino acids. The germline V gene encodes CDR1 KGHSH and CDR2 LQKENI. Assay used: immunoSEQ multiplex PCR; TCRdb lists only in-frame clones, some missing. The sample has more than 2 million clones; just under 95% are singletons. The receptor was isolated from a man between 18 and 29 years old in good health. Some clones in this sample may be carry-over from other donors' samples. The sample consisted of naive CD8+ T cells from PBMCs. This chain uses TRBV18 with TRBJ2-3, with 10 bases that match TRBD2. CDR3 loop: CASSPPQLAGLGPLADTQYF. Written as DNA, the CDR3 is TGTGCCAGCTCACCACCCCAACTAGCGGGATTGGGCCCGCTGGCGGATACGCAGTATTTT.